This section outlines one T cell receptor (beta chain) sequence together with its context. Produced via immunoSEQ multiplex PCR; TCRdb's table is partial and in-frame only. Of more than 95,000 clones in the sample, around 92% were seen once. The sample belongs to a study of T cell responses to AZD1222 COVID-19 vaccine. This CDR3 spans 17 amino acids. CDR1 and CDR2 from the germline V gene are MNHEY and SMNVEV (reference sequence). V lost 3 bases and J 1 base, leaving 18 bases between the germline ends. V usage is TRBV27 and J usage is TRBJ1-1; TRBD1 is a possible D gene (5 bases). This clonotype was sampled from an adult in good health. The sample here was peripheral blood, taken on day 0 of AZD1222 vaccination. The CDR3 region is CASSFSVRGGENTEAFF. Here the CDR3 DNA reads TGTGCCAGCAGTTTCTCAGTCCGGGGAGGGGAGAACACTGAAGCTTTCTTT.